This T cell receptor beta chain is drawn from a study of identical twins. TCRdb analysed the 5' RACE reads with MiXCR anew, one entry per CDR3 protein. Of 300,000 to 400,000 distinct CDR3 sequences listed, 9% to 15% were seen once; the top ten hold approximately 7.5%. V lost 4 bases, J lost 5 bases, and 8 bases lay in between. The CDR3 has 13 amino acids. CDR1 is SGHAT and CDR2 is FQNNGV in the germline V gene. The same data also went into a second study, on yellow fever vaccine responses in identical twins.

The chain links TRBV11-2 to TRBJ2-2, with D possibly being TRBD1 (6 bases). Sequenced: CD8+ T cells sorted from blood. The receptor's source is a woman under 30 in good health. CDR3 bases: TGTGCCAGCAGCTATGGGACAACCGGGGAGCTGTTTTTT. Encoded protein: CASSYGTTGELFF.